This is a list of T cell receptor beta chains from one sample in a study of blood T cell repertoires in COVID-19. The data were produced by immunoSEQ multiplex PCR, yet TCRdb's version contains in-frame clones alone and is incomplete. The sample lists 15,000 to 18,000 clones, roughly 86% occurring once. The sequenced sample was peripheral blood. These TCRs come from a man aged 55 to 70 with acute or convalescent COVID-19. CDR3s include the opening cysteine and the closing phenylalanine or tryptophan. The D gene is left open where the match is weak. Clone size appears in some rows only: once, few, many, or a class for an expanded clone.

cdr3_aa cdr3_nt j_call d_call v_call clone_size
CASSTALNTEAFF TGTGCCAGCAGTACAGCCTTGAACACTGAAGCTTTCTTT TRBJ1-1 . TRBV7-3 .
CASAAGVYTGELFF TGTGCCAGCGCCGCGGGGGTGTACACCGGGGAGCTGTTTTTT TRBJ2-2 TRBD2 TRBV18 few
CSAMQGTRAFF TGCAGTGCTATGCAGGGGACGCGGGCTTTCTTT TRBJ1-1 . TRBV20-1 .
CATSDSRGTGATDTQYF TGTGCCACCAGTGACTCCCGAGGGACAGGGGCTACAGATACGCAGTATTTT TRBJ2-3 TRBD1 TRBV24-1 once
CASSSRQGGGSPLHF TGTGCCAGCAGTTCTCGACAGGGTGGCGGTTCACCCCTCCACTTT TRBJ1-6 TRBD1 TRBV2 .
CASSWTRDTGELFF TGTGCCAGCAGTTGGACTAGGGACACCGGGGAGCTGTTTTTT TRBJ2-2 TRBD2 TRBV6-4 .
CASSSSGGATDTQYF TGTGCCAGCAGCTCTAGCGGGGGGGCCACAGATACGCAGTATTTT TRBJ2-3 TRBD2 TRBV5-4 .
CASSYGGGGTEAFF TGTGCCAGCAGTTACGGAGGGGGCGGCACTGAAGCTTTCTTT TRBJ1-1 TRBD1 TRBV6-5 .
CASSLSGPYNEQFF TGTGCCAGCAGCTTAAGCGGGCCGTACAATGAGCAGTTCTTC TRBJ2-1 . TRBV5-4 .
CASRVLPDRALHF TGTGCCAGCAGAGTGCTACCCGACAGGGCCCTCCACTTT TRBJ1-6 TRBD1 TRBV28 .
CASSPLGGLRGVQPQHF TGTGCCAGTAGTCCTCTTGGGGGGTTGAGGGGAGTTCAGCCCCAGCATTTT TRBJ1-5 . TRBV19 .
CASSVGGTGRSGNTIYF TGTGCCAGCAGCGTAGGGGGGACAGGTCGCTCTGGAAACACCATATATTTT TRBJ1-3 TRBD1 TRBV9 .
CASSLGYGLAGDNEQFF TGTGCCAGCAGCTTAGGGTACGGACTAGCGGGAGACAATGAGCAGTTCTTC TRBJ2-1 TRBD2 TRBV7-9 .
CATGTVNSPLHF TGTGCCACCGGGACAGTTAATTCACCCCTCCACTTT TRBJ1-6 TRBD1 TRBV2 .
CASSEGGDWYGYTF TGTGCCAGCAGCGAAGGGGGCGATTGGTATGGCTACACCTTC TRBJ1-2 TRBD1 TRBV6-2/TRBV6-3 .
CASSLDWGRAKTHNEQFF TGTGCCAGCAGCTTAGATTGGGGGAGGGCCAAGACGCACAATGAGCAGTTCTTC TRBJ2-1 TRBD2 TRBV11-3 .
CSAGGLGTGPSYEQYF TGCAGTGCTGGTGGACTCGGGACTGGCCCTTCCTACGAGCAGTACTTC TRBJ2-7 . TRBV20-1 .
CASSLGGTPRVSPLHF TGTGCCAGCAGCTTAGGGGGGACACCTCGTGTATCACCCCTCCACTTT TRBJ1-6 . TRBV7-9 .
CASSSQGSPYGYTF TGTGCCAGCAGCTCACAGGGGTCCCCCTATGGCTACACCTTC TRBJ1-2 TRBD1 TRBV9 .
CASSPVERGYTF TGTGCCAGCAGCCCCGTGGAGCGGGGCTACACCTTC TRBJ1-2 . TRBV28 .
CASSLDGQGRNEQFF TGCGCCAGCAGCTTGGACGGACAGGGTCGCAATGAGCAGTTCTTC TRBJ2-1 TRBD1 TRBV5-1 .
CATSDLGDLAGVETQYF TGTGCCACCAGTGATTTGGGCGACCTAGCGGGTGTTGAGACCCAGTACTTC TRBJ2-5 TRBD2 TRBV24-1 .
CASGRDRAVGNTEAFF TGTGCCAGCGGGAGGGACAGGGCGGTGGGGAACACTGAAGCTTTCTTT TRBJ1-1 TRBD1 TRBV7-9 .
CASSQIRRRSIMNTEAFF TGTGCCAGCAGTCAGATAAGACGGCGGTCGATCATGAACACTGAAGCTTTCTTT TRBJ1-1 . TRBV6-2/TRBV6-3 .
CSASLSLYGYTF TGCAGTGCTAGTTTAAGCCTCTATGGCTACACCTTC TRBJ1-2 . TRBV20-1 once
CASSPQGVMTNEKLFF TGTGCCAGCTCACCACAAGGGGTAATGACTAATGAAAAACTGTTTTTT TRBJ1-4 . TRBV18 .
CASVDRVDYGYTF TGTGCCAGTGTGGACAGGGTGGACTATGGCTACACCTTC TRBJ1-2 TRBD1 TRBV19 .
CASSFVGNYGYTF TGTGCCAGCAGTTTTGTGGGCAACTATGGCTACACCTTC TRBJ1-2 . TRBV27 .
CASSFDPGGYTF TGCGCCAGCAGCTTCGATCCTGGCGGCTACACCTTC TRBJ1-2 . TRBV5-1 .
CASSQIGGQSYGYTF TGTGCCAGTAGCCAGATAGGAGGGCAGAGCTATGGCTACACCTTC TRBJ1-2 . TRBV19 .
CATSDPGPAGEQFF TGTGCCACCAGTGACCCTGGCCCTGCAGGTGAGCAGTTCTTC TRBJ2-1 . TRBV24-1 .
CASSLGGTGHTGELFF TGTGCCAGCAGCTTAGGTGGGACAGGGCACACCGGGGAGCTGTTTTTT TRBJ2-2 TRBD1 TRBV11-3 .
CASSAGTGGTEAFF TGTGCCAGCAGTGCCGGGACAGGAGGCACTGAAGCTTTCTTT TRBJ1-1 TRBD1 TRBV9 once